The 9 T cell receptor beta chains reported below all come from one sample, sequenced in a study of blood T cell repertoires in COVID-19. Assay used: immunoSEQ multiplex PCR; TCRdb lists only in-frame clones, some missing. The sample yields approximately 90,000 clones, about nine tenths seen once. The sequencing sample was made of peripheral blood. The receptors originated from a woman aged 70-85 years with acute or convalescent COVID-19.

CDR3 in amino acids: CASSAPPFTGELFF. CDR3 bases: TGTGCCAGCAGTGCGCCTCCTTTCACCGGGGAGCTGTTTTTT. The V and J genes are TRBV27 and TRBJ2-2; D call uncertain. The germline V gene has CDR1 MNHEY and CDR2 SMNVEV (reference sequence). The CDR3 length is 14 residues. Trimming stripped 5 bases from V and 4 bases from J, with 11 bases between.

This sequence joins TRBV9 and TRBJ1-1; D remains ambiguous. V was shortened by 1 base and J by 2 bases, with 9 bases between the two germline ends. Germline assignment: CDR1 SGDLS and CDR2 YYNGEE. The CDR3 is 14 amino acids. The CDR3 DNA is TGTGCCAGCAGCGTATCCATGAGTAACACTGAAGCTTTCTTT. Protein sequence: CASSVSMSNTEAFF.

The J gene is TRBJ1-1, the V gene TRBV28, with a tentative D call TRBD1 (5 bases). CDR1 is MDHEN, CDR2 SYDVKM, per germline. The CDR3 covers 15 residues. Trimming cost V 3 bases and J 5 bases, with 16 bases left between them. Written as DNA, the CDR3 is TGTGCCAGCAGTTTTGCAGCGGGGGTTTGGACTGAAGCTTTCTTT. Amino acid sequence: CASSFAAGVWTEAFF.

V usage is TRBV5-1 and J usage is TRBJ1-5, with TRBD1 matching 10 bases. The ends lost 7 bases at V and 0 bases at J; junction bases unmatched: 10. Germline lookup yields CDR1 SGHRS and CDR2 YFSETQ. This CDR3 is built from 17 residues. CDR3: CASSPTGGAGSNQPQHF. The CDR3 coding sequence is TGCGCCAGCTCCCCGACAGGGGGCGCGGGTAGCAATCAGCCCCAGCATTTT.

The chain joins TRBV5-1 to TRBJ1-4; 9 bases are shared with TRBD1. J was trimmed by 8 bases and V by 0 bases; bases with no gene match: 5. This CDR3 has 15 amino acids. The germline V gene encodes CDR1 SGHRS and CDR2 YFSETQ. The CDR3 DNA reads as TGCGCCAGCAGCTTGGGGGACAGGGAGGGAGAAAAACTGTTTTTT. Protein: CASSLGDREGEKLFF.

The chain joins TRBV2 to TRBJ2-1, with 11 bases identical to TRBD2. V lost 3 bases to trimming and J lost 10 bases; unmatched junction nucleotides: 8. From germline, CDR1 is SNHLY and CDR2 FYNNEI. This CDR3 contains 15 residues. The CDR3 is CASSDPSRLAGEQFF. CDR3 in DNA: TGTGCCAGCAGTGACCCCTCCCGACTAGCGGGAGAGCAGTTCTTC.

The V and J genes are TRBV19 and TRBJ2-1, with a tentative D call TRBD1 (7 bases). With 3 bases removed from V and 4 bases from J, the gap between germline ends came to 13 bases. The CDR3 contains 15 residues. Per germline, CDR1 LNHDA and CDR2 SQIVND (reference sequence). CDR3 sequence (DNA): TGTGCCAGTAGTATGGCCAGGGGGGATTACAATGAGCAGTTCTTC. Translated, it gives CASSMARGDYNEQFF.

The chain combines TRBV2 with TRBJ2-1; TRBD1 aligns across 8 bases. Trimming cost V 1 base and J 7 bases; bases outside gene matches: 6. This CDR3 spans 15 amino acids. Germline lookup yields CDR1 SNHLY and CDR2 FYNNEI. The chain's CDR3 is CASSEDRGLANEQFF. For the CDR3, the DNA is TGTGCCAGCAGTGAAGACAGGGGGTTGGCGAATGAGCAGTTCTTC.

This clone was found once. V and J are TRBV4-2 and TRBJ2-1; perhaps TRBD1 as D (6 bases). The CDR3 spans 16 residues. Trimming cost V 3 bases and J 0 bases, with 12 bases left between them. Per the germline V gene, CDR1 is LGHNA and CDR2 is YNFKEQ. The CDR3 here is CASSHVGRGSYNEQFF. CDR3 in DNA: TGTGCCAGCAGCCACGTTGGCAGGGGCTCCTACAATGAGCAGTTCTTC.